The 17 T cell receptor beta chains below all came from one sample that was sequenced in a study of cytomegalovirus exposure and HLA in healthy donors. PCR used 60 Vbeta primers and 13 Jbeta primers. Data came from immunoSEQ multiplex PCR; TCRdb stores just in-frame clones and leaves some out. The data hold around 100,000 clones, with about 77% observed a single time. Sequenced sample: PBMCs. The receptors here all came from a male donor in good health and CMV-seropositive.

The rearrangement links TRBV14 to TRBJ1-1; D unclear. The CDR3 is 15 amino acids. Trimming stripped 6 bases from V and 0 bases from J, with 14 bases between. Germline CDR1 SGHDN, CDR2 FVKESK. CDR3 bases: TGTGCCAGCAGTCGGGCGGGTTCCATGAACACTGAAGCTTTCTTT. This sequence encodes CASSRAGSMNTEAFF.

This clone was seen a handful of times. This chain connects TRBV28 to TRBJ2-1; D is possibly TRBD1 (6 bases). The CDR3 totals 14 residues. CDR1 and CDR2 from the germline V gene are MDHEN and SYDVKM. Trimming left V 2 bases short and J 2 bases short, with 7 bases between. The CDR3 DNA reads as TGTGCCAGCAGTTTAAGGGACACCTACAATGAGCAGTTCTTC. Encoded protein: CASSLRDTYNEQFF.

In this sample, this clone turned up a few times. The J gene is TRBJ1-1, the V gene TRBV7-8; D may be TRBD1 (6 bases). The CDR3 sequence is 16 residues long. Germline CDR1 SGHVS, CDR2 FQNEAQ. Trimming took off 5 bases at V and 5 bases at J, with 21 bases between the two ends. CDR3 protein: CASSKSTGTRGTEAFF. The CDR3 region has the DNA TGTGCCAGCAGCAAGAGTACAGGGACTAGGGGTACTGAAGCTTTCTTT.

The gene calls are TRBV4-1 and TRBJ2-7; D remains unclear. Germline V gives CDR1 MGHRA, CDR2 YSYEKL. The CDR3 has 12 residues. The ends were cut back, 0 bases at V and 3 bases at J, with 3 bases in the middle. The chain's CDR3 is CASSQDSYEQYF. DNA of the CDR3: TGCGCCAGCAGCCAAGATAGCTACGAGCAGTACTTC.

V is TRBV18 and J is TRBJ1-5; D remains unclear. This CDR3 has 16 residues. Trimming left V 3 bases short and J 2 bases short, with 14 bases between. Germline-derived CDR1 and CDR2 are KGHSH and LQKENI. CDR3 loop: CASSPHPGMRNQPQHF. The CDR3 DNA follows: TGTGCCAGCTCACCCCATCCAGGCATGCGCAATCAGCCCCAGCATTTT.

Only a few counts were recorded for this clone. This chain uses TRBV28 with TRBJ1-1, with a tentative D call TRBD1 (6 bases). CDR3 length equals 11 residues. CDR1 MDHEN and CDR2 SYDVKM come from the germline V gene. Trimming left V 6 bases short and J 8 bases short, with 10 bases between. The CDR3 sequence: CASRRTVEAFF. The CDR3 DNA sequence: TGTGCCAGCAGGAGGACAGTAGAAGCTTTCTTT. The entire variable domain, with the rest obtained from reference TRBV28 and TRBJ1-1, is as follows: DVKVTQSSRYLVKRTGEKVFLECVQDMDHENMFWYRQDPGLGLRLIYFSYDVKMKEKGDIPEGYSVSREKKERFSLILESASTNQTSMYLCASRRTVEAFFGQGTRLTVV.

The rearrangement uses TRBV2 and TRBJ2-3; the D gene is possibly TRBD1 (5 bases). CDR1 is SNHLY, CDR2 FYNNEI, per germline. The CDR3 has 12 amino acids. Deletions cut 7 bases from V and 6 bases from J, with 11 bases between. CDR3 bases: TGTGCCAGCAAACCCGCAGGGGATACGCAGTATTTT. Amino acids: CASKPAGDTQYF. The variable domain in full, completed from reference TRBV2 and TRBJ2-3, reads EPEVTQTPSHQVTQMGQEVILRCVPISNHLYFYWYRQILGQKVEFLVSFYNNEISEKSEIFDDQFSVERPDGSNFTLKIRSTKLEDSAMYFCASKPAGDTQYFGPGTRLTVL.

The chain links TRBV28 to TRBJ1-1, with D possibly TRBD1 on 6 matching bases. V was shortened by 5 bases and J by 6 bases, with 13 bases between the two germline ends. The CDR3 has 13 residues. The V gene's germline CDR1 is MDHEN and CDR2 SYDVKM. Here the CDR3 reads CASSGGARSEAFF. In DNA, the CDR3 is TGTGCCAGCAGTGGGGGGGCGCGATCTGAAGCTTTCTTT.

The CDR3 DNA sequence: TGTGCCAGTAGTATAGGCGAGAGGAGGGAGCAGTACTTC. Its protein product is CASSIGERREQYF. This sequence joins TRBV19 and TRBJ2-7; maybe TRBD2 (5 bases). Germline CDR1 is LNHDA and CDR2 is SQIVND (reference sequence). The CDR3 runs to 13 residues. Trimming left V 1 base short and J 7 bases short, with 11 bases between. The full variable domain, its missing parts supplied by reference TRBV19 and TRBJ2-7, is DGGITQSPKYLFRKEGQNVTLSCEQNLNHDAMYWYRQDPGQGLRLIYYSQIVNDFQKGDIAEGYSVSREKKESFPLTVTSAQKNPTAFYLCASSIGERREQYFGPGTRLTVT.

The genes are TRBV7-6 and TRBJ2-7, with D tentatively TRBD1 or TRBD2 (5 bases each). This CDR3 is 15 amino acids long. CDR1 is SGHVS, CDR2 FNYEAQ, per germline. Trimming cost V 5 bases and J 0 bases, with 14 bases left between them. CDR3 loop: CASSLGEAASYEQYF. The CDR3 DNA sequence: TGTGCCAGCAGCCTAGGGGAAGCGGCCTCCTACGAGCAGTACTTC.

The chain carries TRBV5-1 and TRBJ2-2; 8 bases align to TRBD2. The CDR3 sequence is 17 residues long. Looked up from germline, CDR1 is SGHRS and CDR2 is YFSETQ. V lost 0 bases, J lost 4 bases, and 8 bases stayed unmatched. The CDR3 reads CASSLEGAGVITGELFF. CDR3 in DNA: TGCGCCAGCAGCTTGGAGGGAGCGGGAGTAATCACCGGGGAGCTGTTTTTT. The variable domain in full, with the rest retrieved from reference TRBV5-1 and TRBJ2-2, is KAGVTQTPRYLIKTRGQQVTLSCSPISGHRSVSWYQQTPGQGLQFLFEYFSETQRNKGNFPGRFSGRQFSNSRSEMNVSTLELGDSALYLCASSLEGAGVITGELFFGEGSRLTVL.

The chain is built from TRBV6-4 and TRBJ1-6; D unresolved. CDR1 and CDR2 (germline): MRHNA, SNTAGT. Trimming removed 0 bases at V and 5 bases at J, with 11 bases between. The CDR3 has 16 amino acids. CDR3 region: CASSDSSHGDNSPLHF. The CDR3 bases are TGTGCCAGCAGTGACTCGAGTCACGGGGATAATTCACCCCTCCACTTT.

This clone was observed a few times. This chain links TRBV25-1 with TRBJ1-1, with 9 bases matching TRBD1. Germline assignment: CDR1 MGHDK and CDR2 SYGVNS. The V gene end was trimmed by 8 bases and the J gene end by 4 bases; junction bases not matched to a gene: 5. The length of the CDR3 is 13 residues. The CDR3 reads CASQGTGLTEAFF. CDR3 DNA: TGTGCCAGCCAAGGGACAGGGCTCACTGAAGCTTTCTTT.

The rearrangement links TRBV18 to TRBJ1-2, with D tentatively TRBD1 (5 bases). The CDR3 is 16 residues long. The V gene's germline CDR1 is KGHSH and CDR2 LQKENI. The V end was cut by 2 bases, the J end by 8 bases, with 21 bases between. The CDR3 protein is CASSPSRPGHLGGYTF. The DNA of the CDR3 is TGTGCCAGCTCACCAAGTCGTCCAGGGCATCTGGGCGGCTACACCTTC.

The chain carries TRBV5-1 and TRBJ2-7; 8 bases map to TRBD1. The CDR3 covers 14 residues. Germline CDR1 and CDR2: SGHRS and YFSETQ. The V and J ends lost 2 bases and 5 bases, in that order; junction bases with no gene match: 6. CDR3 residues: CASSFSGGVDEQYF. CDR3 coding DNA: TGCGCCAGCAGCTTCTCAGGGGGCGTGGACGAGCAGTACTTC. Full variable domain (outside the CDR3, taken from reference TRBV5-1 and TRBJ2-7): KAGVTQTPRYLIKTRGQQVTLSCSPISGHRSVSWYQQTPGQGLQFLFEYFSETQRNKGNFPGRFSGRQFSNSRSEMNVSTLELGDSALYLCASSFSGGVDEQYFGPGTRLTVT.

The chain joins TRBV19 to TRBJ1-1; TRBD1 matches 9 bases. With V trimmed by 9 bases and J by 5 bases, 10 bases remained unmatched. The germline V gene has CDR1 LNHDA and CDR2 SQIVND (reference sequence). This CDR3 spans 14 amino acids. CDR3 DNA: TGTGCCAGGAACCAGGGGACAGGGCGTACTGAAGCTTTCTTT. Its translation: CARNQGTGRTEAFF.

The J gene is TRBJ2-1, the V gene TRBV5-1; 11 positions agree with TRBD2. This CDR3 is 16 amino acids long. Per germline, CDR1 SGHRS and CDR2 YFSETQ. The junction had 8 bases not matched to a gene; V was cut back by 4 bases and J by 5 bases. In DNA, the CDR3 is TGCGCCAGCAGCGCTGGGACTAGCGGCGCTAACAATGAGCAGTTCTTC. This codes for CASSAGTSGANNEQFF. The whole variable domain, remainder taken from reference TRBV5-1 and TRBJ2-1, is KAGVTQTPRYLIKTRGQQVTLSCSPISGHRSVSWYQQTPGQGLQFLFEYFSETQRNKGNFPGRFSGRQFSNSRSEMNVSTLELGDSALYLCASSAGTSGANNEQFFGPGTRLTVL.